The sequence of this TCR beta chain was determined in a study of shared clonotypes between healthy human individuals. The assay was immunoSEQ multiplex PCR, and TCRdb's table has in-frame clones only and misses some. The repertoire holds hundreds of thousands of clones, 96% seen once, with 0.11% in the top ten. The CDR3 loop spans 14 amino acids. V gave up 4 bases and J gave up 6 bases; unmatched junction bases: 7. CDR1 is SEHNR and CDR2 is FQNEAQ in the germline V gene (reference sequence). Study outcomes and limitations: Generation probabilities of non-shared clonotypes were lower (relative to those shared by all four donors).

On this clone itself: The antigen remains unidentified.

Selected positively for CCR7 and CD45RO-negative, naive CD8 cells excluded terminally differentiated effector memory CD45RA+ cells. The chain recombines TRBV7-9 with TRBJ2-7, with TRBD2 matching over 9 bases. This clonotype was obtained from a woman in her 30s in good health. Sequenced: naive CD8+ T cells sorted from blood. CDR3 region: CASSYSGRGLEQYF. The DNA for the CDR3 is TGTGCCAGCAGCTATAGCGGGAGAGGGCTCGAGCAGTACTTC.